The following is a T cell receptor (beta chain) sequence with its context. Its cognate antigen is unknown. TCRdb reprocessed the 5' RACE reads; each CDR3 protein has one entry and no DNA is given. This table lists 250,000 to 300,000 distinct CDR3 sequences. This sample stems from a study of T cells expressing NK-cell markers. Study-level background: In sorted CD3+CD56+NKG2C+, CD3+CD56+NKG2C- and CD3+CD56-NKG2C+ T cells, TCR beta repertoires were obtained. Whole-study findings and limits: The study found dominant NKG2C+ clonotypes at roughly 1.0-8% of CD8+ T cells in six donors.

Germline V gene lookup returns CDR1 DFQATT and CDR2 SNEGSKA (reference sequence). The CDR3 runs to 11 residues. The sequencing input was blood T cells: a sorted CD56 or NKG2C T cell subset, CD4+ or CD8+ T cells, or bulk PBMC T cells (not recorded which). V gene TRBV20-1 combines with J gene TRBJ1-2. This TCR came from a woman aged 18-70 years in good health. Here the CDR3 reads CSAMADYGYTF.